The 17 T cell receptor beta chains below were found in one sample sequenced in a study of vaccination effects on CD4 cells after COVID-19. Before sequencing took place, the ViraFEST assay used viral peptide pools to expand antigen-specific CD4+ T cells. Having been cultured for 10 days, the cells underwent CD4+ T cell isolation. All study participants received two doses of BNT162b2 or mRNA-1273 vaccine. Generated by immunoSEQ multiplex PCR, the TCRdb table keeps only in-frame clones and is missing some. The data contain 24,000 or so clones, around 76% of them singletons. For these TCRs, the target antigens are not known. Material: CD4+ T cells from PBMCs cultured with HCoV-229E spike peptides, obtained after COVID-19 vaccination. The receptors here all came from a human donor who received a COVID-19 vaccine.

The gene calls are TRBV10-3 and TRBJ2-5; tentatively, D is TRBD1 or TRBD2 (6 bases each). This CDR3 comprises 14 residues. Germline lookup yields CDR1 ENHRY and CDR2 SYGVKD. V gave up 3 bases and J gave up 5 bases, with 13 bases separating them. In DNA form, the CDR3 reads TGTGCCATCAGTGAAGAGGGGGGCCTTGAGACCCAGTACTTC. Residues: CAISEEGGLETQYF.

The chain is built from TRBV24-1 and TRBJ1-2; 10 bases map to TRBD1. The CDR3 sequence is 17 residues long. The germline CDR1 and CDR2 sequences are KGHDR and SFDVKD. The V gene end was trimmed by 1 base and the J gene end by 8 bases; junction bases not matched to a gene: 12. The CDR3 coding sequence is TGTGCCACCAGTGATTTCGGGACAGGGGAAAGAAGATGCGGCTACACCTTC. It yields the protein CATSDFGTGERRCGYTF.

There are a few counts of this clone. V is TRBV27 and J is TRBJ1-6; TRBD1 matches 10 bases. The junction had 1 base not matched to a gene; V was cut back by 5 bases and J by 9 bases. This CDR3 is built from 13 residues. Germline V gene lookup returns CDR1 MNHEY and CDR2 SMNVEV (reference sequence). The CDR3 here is CASSRTGGSPLHF. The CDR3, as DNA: TGTGCCAGCAGTCGGACAGGGGGTTCACCCCTCCACTTT.

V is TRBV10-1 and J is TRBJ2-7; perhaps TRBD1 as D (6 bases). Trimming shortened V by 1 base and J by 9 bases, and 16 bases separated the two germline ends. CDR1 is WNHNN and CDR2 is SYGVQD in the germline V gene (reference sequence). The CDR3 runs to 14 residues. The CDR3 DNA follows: TGCGCCAGCAGTGAGTTCAGGGGCGCCGGGTGGCAGTACTTC. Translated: CASSEFRGAGWQYF.

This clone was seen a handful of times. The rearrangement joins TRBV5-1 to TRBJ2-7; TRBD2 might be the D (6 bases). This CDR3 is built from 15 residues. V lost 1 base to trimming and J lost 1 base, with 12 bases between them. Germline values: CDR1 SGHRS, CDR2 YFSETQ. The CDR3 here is CASSLLGLHSYEQYF. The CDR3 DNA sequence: TGCGCCAGCAGCTTGTTGGGACTGCATTCCTACGAGCAGTACTTC.

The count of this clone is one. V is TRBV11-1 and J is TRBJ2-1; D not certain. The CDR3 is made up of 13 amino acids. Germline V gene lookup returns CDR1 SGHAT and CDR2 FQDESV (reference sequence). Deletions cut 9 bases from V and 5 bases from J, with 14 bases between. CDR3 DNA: TGTGCCAGTAGCCTAGGGCTGAACAATGAGCAGTTCTTC. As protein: CASSLGLNNEQFF.

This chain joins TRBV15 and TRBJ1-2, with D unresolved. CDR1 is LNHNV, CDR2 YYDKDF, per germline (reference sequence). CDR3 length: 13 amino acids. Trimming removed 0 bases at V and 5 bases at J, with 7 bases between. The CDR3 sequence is CATSRDPGYGYTF. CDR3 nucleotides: TGTGCCACCAGCAGAGATCCGGGGTATGGCTACACCTTC.

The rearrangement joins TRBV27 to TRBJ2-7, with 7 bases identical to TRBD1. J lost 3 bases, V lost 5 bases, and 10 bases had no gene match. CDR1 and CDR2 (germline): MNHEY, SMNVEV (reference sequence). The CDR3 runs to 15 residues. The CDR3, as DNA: TGTGCCAGCAGTCCTACAGGGGCGTCTGACTACGAGCAGTACTTC. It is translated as CASSPTGASDYEQYF.

As DNA, the CDR3 is TGTGCCAGCAGTGCCGACAGGTCTAATCAGCCCCAGCATTTT. Translating gives CASSADRSNQPQHF. The rearrangement links TRBV2 to TRBJ1-5, with D possibly TRBD1 on 6 matching bases. V dropped 4 bases and J dropped 4 bases, with 11 bases sitting between them. This CDR3 has 14 amino acids. The V gene's germline CDR1 is SNHLY and CDR2 FYNNEI.

DNA of the CDR3: TGTGCCAGCAGCCTTAGGGGACAGGGACGTCAGCCCCAGCATTTT. Amino acid sequence: CASSLRGQGRQPQHF. V is TRBV7-8 and J is TRBJ1-5; 9 bases align to TRBD1. J was trimmed by 6 bases and V by 5 bases; bases with no gene match: 8. Germline V CDR1 and CDR2: SGHVS, FQNEAQ. The length of the CDR3 is 15 residues. The full variable domain, with the rest looked up from reference TRBV7-8 and TRBJ1-5, is GAGVSQSPRYKVAKRGQDVALRCDPISGHVSLFWYQQALGQGPEFLTYFQNEAQLDKSGLPSDRFFAERPEGSVSTLKIQRTQQEDSAVYLCASSLRGQGRQPQHFGDGTRLSIL.

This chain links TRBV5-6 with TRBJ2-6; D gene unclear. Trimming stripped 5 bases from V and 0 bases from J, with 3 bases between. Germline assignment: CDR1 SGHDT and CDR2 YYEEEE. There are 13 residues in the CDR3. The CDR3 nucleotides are TGTGCCAGCAGGTCCTCTGGGGCCAACGTCCTGACTTTC. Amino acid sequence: CASRSSGANVLTF.

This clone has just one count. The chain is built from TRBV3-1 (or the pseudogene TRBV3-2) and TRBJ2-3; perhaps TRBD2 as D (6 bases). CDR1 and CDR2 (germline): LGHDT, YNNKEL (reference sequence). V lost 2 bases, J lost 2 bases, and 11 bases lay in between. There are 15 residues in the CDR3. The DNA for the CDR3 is TGTGCCAGCAGCCAACACGGGGGATACACAGATACGCAGTATTTT. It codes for CASSQHGGYTDTQYF.

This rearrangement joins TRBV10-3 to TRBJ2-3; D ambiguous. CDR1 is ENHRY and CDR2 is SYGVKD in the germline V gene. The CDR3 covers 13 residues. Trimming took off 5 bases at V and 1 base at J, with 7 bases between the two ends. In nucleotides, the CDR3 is TGTGCCATCAGTTTAGAGGGCACAGATACGCAGTATTTT. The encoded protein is CAISLEGTDTQYF.

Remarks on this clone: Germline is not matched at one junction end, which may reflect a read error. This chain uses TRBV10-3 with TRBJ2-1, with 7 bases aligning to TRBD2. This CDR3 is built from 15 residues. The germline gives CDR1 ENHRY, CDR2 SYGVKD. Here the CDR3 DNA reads TGTGCCATCAGGGAGTCTAGCGGACCTCACAATGAGCAGTTCTTC. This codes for CAIRESSGPHNEQFF.

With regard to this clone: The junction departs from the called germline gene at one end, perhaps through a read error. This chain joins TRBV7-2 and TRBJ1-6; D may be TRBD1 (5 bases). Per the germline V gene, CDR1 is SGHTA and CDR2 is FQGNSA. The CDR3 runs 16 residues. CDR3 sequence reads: CASNLGPSGGNSPLHF. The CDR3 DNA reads TGTGCCAGCAACTTAGGTCCGTCGGGGGGTAATTCACCCCTCCACTTT.

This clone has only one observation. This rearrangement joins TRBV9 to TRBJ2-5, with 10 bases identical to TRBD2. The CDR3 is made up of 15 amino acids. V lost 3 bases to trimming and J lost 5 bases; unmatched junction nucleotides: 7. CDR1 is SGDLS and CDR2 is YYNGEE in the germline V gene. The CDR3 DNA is TGTGCCAGCAGCGGAGCGGGAGGGCCGCGGGAGACCCAGTACTTC. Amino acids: CASSGAGGPRETQYF.

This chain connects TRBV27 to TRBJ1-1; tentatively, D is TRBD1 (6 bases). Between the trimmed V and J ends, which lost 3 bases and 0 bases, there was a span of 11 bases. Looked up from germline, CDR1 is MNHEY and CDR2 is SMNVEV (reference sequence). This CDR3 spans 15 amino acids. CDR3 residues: CASSFRNRVNTEAFF. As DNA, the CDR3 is TGTGCCAGCAGTTTCCGAAACAGGGTGAACACTGAAGCTTTCTTT.